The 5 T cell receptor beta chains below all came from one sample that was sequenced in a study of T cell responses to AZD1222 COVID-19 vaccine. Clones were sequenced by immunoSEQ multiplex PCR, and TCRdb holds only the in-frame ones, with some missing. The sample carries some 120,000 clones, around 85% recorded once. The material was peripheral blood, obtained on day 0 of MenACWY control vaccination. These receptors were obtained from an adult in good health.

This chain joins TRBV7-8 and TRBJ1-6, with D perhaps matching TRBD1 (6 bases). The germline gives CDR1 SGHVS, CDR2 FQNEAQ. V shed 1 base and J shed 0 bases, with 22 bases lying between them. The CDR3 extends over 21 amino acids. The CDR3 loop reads CASSLVAQTGGLSSYNSPLHF. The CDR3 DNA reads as TGTGCCAGCAGCTTAGTAGCCCAGACAGGTGGGCTTAGCTCCTATAATTCACCCCTCCACTTT. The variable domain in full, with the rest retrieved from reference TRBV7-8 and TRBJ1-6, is GAGVSQSPRYKVAKRGQDVALRCDPISGHVSLFWYQQALGQGPEFLTYFQNEAQLDKSGLPSDRFFAERPEGSVSTLKIQRTQQEDSAVYLCASSLVAQTGGLSSYNSPLHFGNGTRLTVT.

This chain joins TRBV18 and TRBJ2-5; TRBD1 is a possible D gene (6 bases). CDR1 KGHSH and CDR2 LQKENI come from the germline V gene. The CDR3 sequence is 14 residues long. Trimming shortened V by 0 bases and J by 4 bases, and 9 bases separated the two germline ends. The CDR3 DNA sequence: TGTGCCAGCTCACCACCGGGGGCGGTAGAGACCCAGTACTTC. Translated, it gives CASSPPGAVETQYF.

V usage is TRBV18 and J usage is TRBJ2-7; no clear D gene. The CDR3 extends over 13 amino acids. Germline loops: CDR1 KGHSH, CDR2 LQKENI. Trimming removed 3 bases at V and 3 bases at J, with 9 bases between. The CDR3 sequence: CASSPSSNYEQYF. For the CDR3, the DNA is TGTGCCAGCTCACCTTCCTCAAACTACGAGCAGTACTTC.

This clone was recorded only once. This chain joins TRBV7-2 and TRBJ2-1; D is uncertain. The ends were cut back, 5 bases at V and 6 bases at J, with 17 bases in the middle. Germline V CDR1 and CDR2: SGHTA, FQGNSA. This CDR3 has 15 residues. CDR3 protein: CASSLQTVASNEQFF. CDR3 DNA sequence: TGTGCCAGCAGCCTTCAAACTGTGGCCTCCAATGAGCAGTTCTTC.

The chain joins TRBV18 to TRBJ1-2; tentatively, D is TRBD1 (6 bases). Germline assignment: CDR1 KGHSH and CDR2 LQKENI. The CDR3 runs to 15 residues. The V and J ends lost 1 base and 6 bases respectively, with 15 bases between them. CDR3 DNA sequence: TGTGCCAGCTCACCACTCGCTTCGACAGGTGATGGCTACACCTTC. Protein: CASSPLASTGDGYTF. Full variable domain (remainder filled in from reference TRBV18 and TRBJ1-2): NAGVMQNPRHLVRRRGQEARLRCSPMKGHSHVYWYRQLPEEGLKFMVYLQKENIIDESGMPKERFSAEFPKEGPSILRIQQVVRGDSAAYFCASSPLASTGDGYTFGSGTRLTVV.